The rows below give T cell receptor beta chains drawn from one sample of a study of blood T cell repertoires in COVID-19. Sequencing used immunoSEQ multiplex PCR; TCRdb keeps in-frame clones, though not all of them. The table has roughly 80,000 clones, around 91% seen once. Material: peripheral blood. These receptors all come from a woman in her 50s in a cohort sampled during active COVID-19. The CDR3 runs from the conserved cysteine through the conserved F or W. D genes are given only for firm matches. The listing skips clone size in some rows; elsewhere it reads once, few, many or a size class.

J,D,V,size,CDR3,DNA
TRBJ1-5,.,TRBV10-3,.,CATLYQPQHF,TGTGCCACCCTCTATCAGCCCCAGCATTTT
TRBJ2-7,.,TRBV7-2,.,CASSSRGGSYEQYF,TGTGCCAGCAGCTCTCGGGGTGGGTCCTACGAGCAGTACTTC
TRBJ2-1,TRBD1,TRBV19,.,CASSSDRSTEQFF,TGTGCCAGTAGTTCGGACAGGTCCACTGAGCAGTTCTTC
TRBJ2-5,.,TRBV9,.,CASSVGQQETQYF,TGTGCCAGCAGCGTAGGACAGCAAGAGACCCAGTACTTC
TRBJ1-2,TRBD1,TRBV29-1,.,CSAGTGEAYGYTF,TGCAGCGCTGGGACAGGGGAAGCCTATGGCTACACCTTC
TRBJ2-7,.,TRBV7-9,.,CASSGYREGEQYF,TGTGCCAGCAGCGGATACAGGGAGGGCGAGCAGTACTTC
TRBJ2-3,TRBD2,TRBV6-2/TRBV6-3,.,CASSPTSGGTDTQYF,TGTGCCAGCAGCCCGACTAGCGGGGGCACAGATACGCAGTATTTT
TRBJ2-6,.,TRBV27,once,CASSLTGTGANVLTF,TGTGCCAGCAGTTTAACAGGTACTGGGGCCAACGTCCTGACTTTC
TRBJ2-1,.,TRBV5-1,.,CASSLSLQLSGNEQFF,TGCGCCAGCAGCTTATCCCTCCAGTTGTCGGGGAATGAGCAGTTCTTC
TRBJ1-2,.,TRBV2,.,CASTLVNYGYTF,TGTGCCAGCACCCTCGTCAACTATGGCTACACCTTC
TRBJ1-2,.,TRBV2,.,CASRGDTNYGYTF,TGTGCCAGCAGAGGTGACACCAACTATGGCTACACCTTC
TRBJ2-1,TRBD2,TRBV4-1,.,CASSQTASAGFNEQFF,TGCGCCAGCAGCCAAACGGCTTCAGCGGGGTTTAATGAGCAGTTCTTC
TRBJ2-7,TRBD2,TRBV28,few,CASSPSGPIYEQYF,TGTGCCAGCAGCCCTAGCGGGCCCATCTACGAGCAGTACTTC
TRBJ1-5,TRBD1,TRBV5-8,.,CASSQHLGTVTQPQHF,TGTGCCAGCAGCCAACACCTAGGGACAGTCACCCAGCCCCAGCATTTT
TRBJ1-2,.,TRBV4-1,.,CASSPPGDYGYTF,TGCGCCAGCAGCCCTCCAGGCGACTATGGCTACACCTTC
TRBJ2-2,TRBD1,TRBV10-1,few,CASRKDRGPAGELFF,TGCGCCAGCAGAAAAGACAGGGGGCCCGCCGGGGAGCTGTTTTTT
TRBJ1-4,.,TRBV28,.,CASSLREKLFF,TGTGCCAGCAGCCTGCGGGAAAAACTGTTTTTT
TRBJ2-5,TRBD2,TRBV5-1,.,CASSLGGGDQETQYF,TGCGCCAGCAGCTTGGGCGGGGGAGACCAAGAGACCCAGTACTTC
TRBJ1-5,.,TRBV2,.,CASSLQSTGIYLNQPQHF,TGTGCCAGCAGTCTCCAAAGCACAGGGATCTATCTTAATCAGCCCCAGCATTTT
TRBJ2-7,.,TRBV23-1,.,CASSRCPGHPYEQYF,TGCGCCAGCAGTCGCTGTCCAGGGCACCCCTACGAGCAGTACTTC
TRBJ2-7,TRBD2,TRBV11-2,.,CASSFTVGGPAGGEQYF,TGTGCCAGCAGCTTTACGGTCGGCGGTCCAGCGGGAGGCGAGCAGTACTTC
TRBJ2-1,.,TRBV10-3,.,CAISADTYNEQFF,TGTGCCATCAGTGCGGACACCTACAATGAGCAGTTCTTC
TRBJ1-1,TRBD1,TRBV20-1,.,CSAPRDRQAFF,TGCAGTGCCCCCCGGGACAGACAAGCTTTCTTT
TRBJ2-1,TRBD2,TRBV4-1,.,CASSPNVASGRVWNEQFF,TGCGCCAGCAGCCCCAACGTGGCTAGCGGGAGGGTTTGGAATGAGCAGTTCTTC
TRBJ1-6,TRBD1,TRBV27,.,CASRLWGDSYSPLHF,TGTGCCAGCAGACTATGGGGGGACAGCTATTCACCCCTCCACTTT
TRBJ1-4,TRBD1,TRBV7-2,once,CASSLFGQAGEKLFF,TGTGCCAGCAGCTTGTTTGGACAGGCTGGGGAAAAACTGTTTTTT
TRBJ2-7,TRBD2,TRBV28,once,CASSLWIGLAGLSYEQYF,TGTGCCAGCAGTTTATGGATAGGTCTAGCGGGTTTGTCCTACGAGCAGTACTTC
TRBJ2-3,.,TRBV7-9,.,CASSFFGVSDTQYF,TGTGCCAGCAGCTTCTTCGGAGTTTCAGATACGCAGTATTTT
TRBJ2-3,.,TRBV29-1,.,CSVGRAFTDTQYF,TGCAGCGTTGGCAGGGCTTTTACAGATACGCAGTATTTT
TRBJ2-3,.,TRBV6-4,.,CASSDSTQGSGF,TGTGCCAGCAGTGACTCAACCCAGGGGTCTGGTTTT
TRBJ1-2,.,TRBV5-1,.,CASSLEGQIYGGYTF,TGCGCCAGCAGCTTGGAAGGACAGATTTATGGTGGCTACACCTTC
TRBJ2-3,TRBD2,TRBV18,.,CASSHTSPGLAGVSTDTQYF,TGTGCCAGCTCACACACTTCACCGGGACTAGCGGGAGTCAGCACAGATACGCAGTATTTT
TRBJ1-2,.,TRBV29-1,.,CSVERGAGYGYTF,TGCAGCGTTGAGCGGGGGGCGGGCTATGGCTACACCTTC
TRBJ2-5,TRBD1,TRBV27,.,CASSLSPGQREETQYF,TGTGCCAGCAGTTTAAGTCCGGGACAGAGAGAAGAGACCCAGTACTTC
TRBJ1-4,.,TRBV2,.,CASSKDTSTNEKLFF,TGTGCCAGCAGTAAGGACACCTCAACTAATGAAAAACTGTTTTTT
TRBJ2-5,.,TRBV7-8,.,CASSFPGSQETQYF,TGTGCCAGCAGCTTTCCCGGGTCGCAAGAGACCCAGTACTTC
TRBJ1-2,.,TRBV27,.,CASSLAAGTPWGYGYTF,TGTGCCAGCAGTTTAGCCGCCGGGACACCTTGGGGCTATGGCTACACCTTC
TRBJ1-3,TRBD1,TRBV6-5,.,CASQGLDRAGNTIYF,TGTGCCAGTCAAGGATTGGACAGGGCTGGAAACACCATATATTTT
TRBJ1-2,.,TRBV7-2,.,CASSLSGGADGYTF,TGTGCCAGCAGCTTATCGGGGGGCGCGGATGGCTACACCTTC
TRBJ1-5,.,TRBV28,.,CASSHDRTTDQPQHF,TGTGCCAGCAGTCACGACAGGACCACAGATCAGCCCCAGCATTTT
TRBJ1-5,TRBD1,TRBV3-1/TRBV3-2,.,CASSATGTQPQHF,TGTGCCAGCAGCGCGACAGGGACTCAGCCCCAGCATTTT
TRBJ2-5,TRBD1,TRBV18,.,CASSPYTGGSPETQYF,TGTGCCAGCTCACCGTACACAGGGGGGTCCCCAGAGACCCAGTACTTC
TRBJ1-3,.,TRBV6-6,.,CASSGQSSGNTIYF,TGTGCCAGCAGTGGGCAATCCTCTGGAAACACCATATATTTT
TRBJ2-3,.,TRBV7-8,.,CASSGGWGASTDTQYF,TGTGCCAGCAGCGGAGGGTGGGGAGCTAGCACAGATACGCAGTATTTT
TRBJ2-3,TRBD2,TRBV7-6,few,CASSLGLAGGQRTDTQYF,TGTGCCAGCAGCTTAGGGTTAGCGGGGGGCCAACGCACAGATACGCAGTATTTT
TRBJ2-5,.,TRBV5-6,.,CASSLIEGATQYF,TGTGCCAGCAGCCTGATAGAGGGTGCGACCCAGTACTTC
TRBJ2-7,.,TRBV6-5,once,CASTWGLADYEQYF,TGTGCCAGCACCTGGGGGCTTGCGGACTACGAGCAGTACTTC
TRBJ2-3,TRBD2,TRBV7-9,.,CASSPGTIRDTQYF,TGTGCCAGCAGCCCAGGGACTATCCGTGATACGCAGTATTTT
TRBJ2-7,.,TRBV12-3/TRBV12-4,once,CAIRGGGEQYF,TGTGCCATTCGGGGTGGAGGAGAGCAGTACTTC
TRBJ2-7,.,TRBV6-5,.,CASSYPISGGYEQYF,TGTGCCAGCAGTTACCCTATTTCAGGGGGGTACGAGCAGTACTTC
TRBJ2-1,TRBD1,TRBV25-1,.,CASSEATGGYNEQFF,TGTGCCAGCAGTGAAGCGACAGGGGGCTACAATGAGCAGTTCTTC
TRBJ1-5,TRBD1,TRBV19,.,CASSIGTGYSNQPQHF,TGTGCCAGTAGTATTGGGACAGGCTATAGCAATCAGCCCCAGCATTTT
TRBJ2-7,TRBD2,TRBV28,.,CASRDSGLAGVEQYF,TGTGCCAGCAGAGATAGCGGACTAGCGGGAGTCGAGCAGTACTTC
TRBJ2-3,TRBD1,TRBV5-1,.,CASSSLLRTGTLDTDTQYF,TGCGCCAGCAGCTCGTTACTGAGGACAGGGACCTTGGACACAGATACGCAGTATTTT
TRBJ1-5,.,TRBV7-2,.,CASSSQGQTNNQPQHF,TGTGCCAGCAGCTCTCAAGGACAGACGAATAATCAGCCCCAGCATTTT
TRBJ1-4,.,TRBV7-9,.,CAMADMNEKLFF,TGTGCCATGGCGGACATGAATGAAAAACTGTTTTTT